This is a list of T cell receptor beta chains from one sample in a study of control samples from healthy donors and cancer patients. The method was immunoSEQ multiplex PCR; TCRdb's version includes in-frame clones alone and lacks a portion of them. This sample yields over 45,000 clones, of which about 92% are seen a single time; approximately 1.4% belongs to the top ten. Sequences were obtained from PBMCs. All receptors come from a man aged 40-49 years with colorectal cancer. Both conserved end residues are part of each CDR3. A D gene is named only where the DNA matches it firmly. Only some rows state a clone size, as once, few, many or a class for expanded clones.

>-|TRBJ1-2|TRBV9|-
CASSVVGGTYGYTF
TGTGCCAGCAGCGTAGTAGGAGGAACCTATGGCTACACCTTC
>TRBD1|TRBJ1-2|TRBV7-9|once
CASSYTRDRGNYGYTF
TGTGCCAGCAGCTACACCCGGGACAGGGGAAACTATGGCTACACCTTC
>-|TRBJ1-1|TRBV5-5|-
CASSLGRRGSTEAFF
TGTGCCAGCAGCTTGGGCAGAAGGGGAAGCACTGAAGCTTTCTTT
>TRBD2|TRBJ2-7|TRBV13|-
CASSLQAGGTNALEQYF
TGTGCCAGCAGCTTACAGGCGGGAGGAACGAACGCTCTCGAGCAGTACTTC
>-|TRBJ2-4|TRBV18|-
CASSEQNIQYF
TGTGCCAGCTCGGAACAAAACATTCAGTACTTC
>TRBD1|TRBJ2-7|TRBV6-2/TRBV6-3|-
CASSYAYRGPSAEQYF
TGTGCCAGCAGTTACGCCTACAGGGGTCCGTCAGCCGAGCAGTACTTC
>TRBD1|TRBJ2-5|TRBV11-3|-
CASSSSGTVGETQYF
TGTGCCAGCAGCTCCTCCGGGACAGTGGGAGAGACCCAGTACTTC
>-|TRBJ2-7|TRBV21-1|-
CASSKRDRAYEQYF
TGTGCCAGCAGCAAGAGGGACAGGGCCTACGAGCAGTACTTC
>-|TRBJ1-2|TRBV27|-
CASSHLDGYYGYTF
TGTGCCAGCAGTCACTTAGACGGGTACTATGGCTACACCTTC
>-|TRBJ2-1|TRBV19|-
CASSIRQYEQFF
TGTGCCAGTAGTATACGACAATATGAGCAGTTCTTC
>-|TRBJ2-5|TRBV28|once
CASSFGEAIETQYF
TGTGCCAGCAGTTTCGGGGAGGCTATAGAGACCCAGTACTTC
>-|TRBJ1-5|TRBV7-2|-
CASSLGGNSNQPQHF
TGTGCCAGCAGCCTAGGCGGTAATAGCAATCAGCCCCAGCATTTT
>-|TRBJ2-3|TRBV30|once
CAWVGAADTQYF
TGTGCCTGGGTAGGGGCCGCAGATACGCAGTATTTT
>-|TRBJ1-1|TRBV24-1|once
CATSERGTEAFF
TGTGCCACCAGTGAAAGGGGTACTGAAGCTTTCTTT
>TRBD2|TRBJ2-3|TRBV7-3|once
CASSPGLEGDTQYF
TGTGCCAGCAGCCCGGGACTAGAGGGAGATACGCAGTATTTT
>TRBD1|TRBJ1-4|TRBV11-3|-
CASSSNRGRVTNEKLFF
TGTGCCAGCAGCTCCAACAGGGGGCGGGTAACTAATGAAAAACTGTTTTTT
>-|TRBJ1-1|TRBV9|-
CASSPRGAGVTWSEAFF
TGTGCCAGCAGCCCACGAGGGGCAGGGGTAACTTGGAGTGAAGCTTTCTTT
>TRBD2|TRBJ2-5|TRBV3-1/TRBV3-2|-
CASSRTSGSLKETQYF
TGTGCCAGCAGTCGGACTAGCGGGAGTTTGAAGGAGACCCAGTACTTC
>TRBD1|TRBJ1-5|TRBV30|-
CAWSETGDQPQHF
TGTGCCTGGAGTGAAACAGGGGATCAGCCCCAGCATTTT
>TRBD1|TRBJ2-3|TRBV19|-
CASGTGLTDTQYF
TGTGCCAGTGGGACAGGACTCACAGATACGCAGTATTTT
>TRBD2|TRBJ2-7|TRBV9|-
CASSVGGTSHRYEQYF
TGTGCCAGCAGCGTAGGGGGGACTAGTCACAGGTACGAGCAGTACTTC
>-|TRBJ2-7|TRBV30|few
CAWSVDNGPYEQYF
TGTGCCTGGAGTGTAGACAACGGGCCCTACGAGCAGTACTTC
>TRBD2|TRBJ2-7|TRBV2|-
CASSSSAPGLAGGPGYEQYF
TGTGCCAGCAGTTCTTCCGCTCCGGGACTAGCGGGAGGGCCGGGCTACGAGCAGTACTTC
>-|TRBJ1-3|TRBV18|-
CASSTGPATSGNTIYF
TGTGCCAGCTCAACGGGTCCAGCCACCTCTGGAAACACCATATATTTT
>TRBD1|TRBJ2-1|TRBV11-2|-
CASRTRGQGNEQFF
TGTGCCAGCAGAACCCGGGGACAGGGGAATGAGCAGTTCTTC
>-|TRBJ1-5|TRBV28|-
CASSLQRPQHF
TGTGCCAGCAGTCTACAGCGGCCCCAGCATTTT
>-|TRBJ1-1|TRBV3-1/TRBV3-2|-
CASSQISAEAFF
TGTGCCAGCAGCCAAATCTCCGCTGAAGCTTTCTTT
>-|TRBJ1-2|TRBV30|-
CAWSVWGYGYTF
TGTGCCTGGAGTGTCTGGGGCTATGGCTACACCTTC
>TRBD1|TRBJ2-2|TRBV30|-
CAWTRRQGVIGELFF
TGTGCCTGGACCCGAAGACAGGGGGTAATCGGGGAGCTGTTTTTT
>-|TRBJ1-5|TRBV27|-
CASSPPGKPQHF
TGTGCCAGCAGTCCCCCCGGGAAGCCCCAGCATTTT
>TRBD1|TRBJ2-6|TRBV5-4|-
CAIPTGAASTGANVLTF
TGTGCCATCCCGACAGGGGCCGCCAGCACCGGGGCCAACGTCCTGACTTTC
>TRBD2|TRBJ2-1|TRBV6-2/TRBV6-3|-
CASSYSKREEQFF
TGTGCCAGCAGTTACTCGAAGCGGGAGGAGCAGTTCTTC
>-|TRBJ2-7|TRBV4-1|-
CASSQETRRGDSYEQYF
TGCGCCAGCAGCCAAGAGACCCGTCGGGGTGACTCCTACGAGCAGTACTTC
>-|TRBJ2-7|TRBV20-1|-
CSASTSVGGVYEQYF
TGCAGTGCTAGTACCTCCGTTGGAGGGGTCTACGAGCAGTACTTC
>TRBD2|TRBJ2-1|TRBV5-1|-
CASSQRKGLAYRISYNEQFF
TGCGCCAGCAGCCAGAGGAAGGGACTAGCCTATCGTATCTCCTACAATGAGCAGTTCTTC
>-|TRBJ2-5|TRBV7-6|-
CASSLSLGQETQYF
TGTGCCAGCAGCTTATCACTGGGACAAGAGACCCAGTACTTC
>TRBD1|TRBJ2-2|TRBV7-8|-
CASSPGQGTLGRLYGELFF
TGTGCCAGCAGCCCCGGACAGGGGACGTTGGGAAGACTCTACGGGGAGCTGTTTTTT
>-|TRBJ1-1|TRBV7-9|-
CASSFLQSGAFF
TGTGCCAGCAGCTTCTTACAATCGGGGGCTTTCTTT
>-|TRBJ1-1|TRBV12-5|-
CASEDNTEAFF
TGTGCTAGTGAGGACAACACTGAAGCTTTCTTT
>TRBD2|TRBJ2-1|TRBV13|-
CASSLGLAGSSYNEQFF
TGTGCCAGCAGCCTGGGACTAGCGGGGAGCTCCTACAATGAGCAGTTCTTC
>-|TRBJ2-7|TRBV20-1|once
CAGARSHEQYF
TGCGCCGGGGCTCGCTCCCACGAGCAGTACTTC
>-|TRBJ2-2|TRBV7-2|few
CASSLVWAGELFF
TGTGCCAGCAGCTTAGTGTGGGCCGGGGAGCTGTTTTTT